This TCR beta chain was retrieved from a study of blood T cell repertoires in COVID-19. Overall study: Both acute and convalescent COVID-19 samples were obtained from the United States, Italy and Spain. T cells, B-cell-depleted T cells, or PBMCs supplied cDNA or gDNA.

Grouping used clinical history reported by participants in a survey and questionnaire. Germline values: CDR1 LNHNV, CDR2 YYDKDF (reference sequence). Trimming stripped 0 bases from V and 4 bases from J, with 9 bases between. The CDR3 is made up of 14 amino acids. A word on this clone: The same CDR3 can be traced to other DNA sequences in this sample.

The data were produced by immunoSEQ multiplex PCR, yet TCRdb's version contains in-frame clones alone and is incomplete. The repertoire has 350,000 to 400,000 clones, 91% of them found once; the top ten carry more than 0.85%. The chain carries TRBV15 and TRBJ1-2; D uncertain. The TCR was taken from a woman aged 35 to 49 who had been exposed to COVID-19. The sample was PBMCs or T cells enriched from blood (not recorded which). The CDR3 reads CATSRDRGLYGYTF. The DNA for the CDR3 is TGTGCCACCAGCAGAGATCGGGGTCTCTATGGCTACACCTTC.